Below, 21 T cell receptor beta chains from the same sample are listed, as sequenced in a study of CD8 T cells in Susac syndrome. cDNA came from about 0.46 to 1 ug RNA primed by random hexamers. MiXCR, applied by TCRdb to the immunoSEQ multiplex PCR reads, yields one record per CDR3 protein. The table lists some 260,000 distinct CDR3 sequences, around 95% of them singletons. The sample taken for sequencing was CD4+ T cells from PBMCs. These receptors came from a human donor with multiple sclerosis.

This clonotype was detected only once. This rearrangement joins TRBV9 to TRBJ1-1; D uncertain. The CDR3 has 14 residues. Trimming pared 4 bases from V and 6 bases from J, leaving 16 bases between. Germline-derived CDR1 and CDR2 are SGDLS and YYNGEE. The CDR3 DNA follows: TGTGCCAGCAGCCCGCGGTCCCCTATCTCTGAAGCTTTCTTT. It encodes CASSPRSPISEAFF.

V usage is TRBV5-1 and J usage is TRBJ2-5, with D possibly being TRBD1 (5 bases). This CDR3 contains 13 residues. V was trimmed by 7 bases and J by 2 bases, leaving 12 bases between them. The germline V gene encodes CDR1 SGHRS and CDR2 YFSETQ. The DNA of the CDR3 is TGCGCCAGCGGGGCTCAAACTCAAGAGACCCAGTACTTC. This encodes CASGAQTQETQYF.

The chain has TRBV20-1 and TRBJ2-5, with D tentatively TRBD2 (6 bases). Trimming shortened V by 1 base and J by 7 bases, and 7 bases separated the two germline ends. This CDR3 region has 11 residues. The V gene's germline CDR1 is DFQATT and CDR2 SNEGSKA (reference sequence). In DNA, the CDR3 is TGCAGTGCTAGAGTGCGGGGGACCCAGTACTTC. Translating gives CSARVRGTQYF.

The CDR3, as DNA: TGCAGTGCTAGAGGGAGCCCTGGAGATACGCAGTATTTT. Translation gives CSARGSPGDTQYF. The chain employs TRBV20-1 and TRBJ2-3; D is uncertain. The CDR3 is 13 residues long. V gave up 1 base and J gave up 5 bases, with 10 bases separating them. CDR1 is DFQATT, CDR2 SNEGSKA, per germline (reference sequence).

J is TRBJ2-1 and V is TRBV28; 9 bases agree with TRBD2. CDR1 MDHEN and CDR2 SYDVKM come from the germline V gene. This CDR3 spans 18 amino acids. Trimming at V came to 6 bases and at J to 2 bases, leaving 14 bases not matched to a gene. DNA of the CDR3: TGTGCCAGCAGACTTGCGAAAGGTGGCGGGAGGGCCTACAATGAGCAGTTCTTC. Encoded protein: CASRLAKGGGRAYNEQFF.

This clonotype came up a few times. The genes are TRBV2 and TRBJ1-5; 8 positions agree with TRBD1. J gave up 4 bases and V 11 bases, and 7 bases lay outside the gene matches. This CDR3 is built from 13 residues. The germline gives CDR1 SNHLY, CDR2 FYNNEI. Here the CDR3 reads CAGAGGENQPQHF. In DNA form, the CDR3 reads TGTGCCGGGGCAGGGGGCGAAAATCAGCCCCAGCATTTT.

V usage is TRBV28 and J usage is TRBJ2-1; 9 nucleotides align to TRBD2. This CDR3 is 17 amino acids long. Trimming at V came to 4 bases and at J to 2 bases, leaving 9 bases not matched to a gene. Per germline, CDR1 MDHEN and CDR2 SYDVKM. CDR3 residues: CASSYLKRGATYNEQFF. The CDR3 DNA follows: TGTGCCAGCAGTTATCTGAAGCGGGGGGCCACCTACAATGAGCAGTTCTTC.

The gene calls are TRBV3-1 and TRBJ2-7; D is undetermined. With 1 base removed from V and 0 bases from J, the gap between germline ends came to 10 bases. CDR1 is LGHDT and CDR2 is YNNKEL in the germline V gene (reference sequence). This CDR3 contains 15 residues. The CDR3 loop reads CASSQGRASSYEQYV. The CDR3 coding sequence is TGTGCCAGCAGCCAAGGTAGGGCAAGCTCCTACGAGCAGTACGTC.

In its sample, this clonotype was seen once. CDR3 sequence: CAWRGPGGYGYTF. The CDR3 DNA sequence: TGTGCCTGGAGGGGTCCCGGCGGCTATGGCTACACCTTC. The chain is built from TRBV30 and TRBJ1-2; D remains unclear. V was trimmed by 3 bases and J by 4 bases, leaving 12 bases between them. CDR3 length equals 13 residues. CDR1 is GTSNPN, CDR2 SVGIG, per germline (reference sequence).

The chain joins TRBV20-1 to TRBJ2-5; D is possibly TRBD1 or TRBD2 (5 bases each). The germline V gene has CDR1 DFQATT and CDR2 SNEGSKA (reference sequence). This CDR3 has 13 residues. V lost 7 bases and J lost 1, with 13 bases in between. In DNA, the CDR3 is TGCAGTGAGAGTTCGGGGACCCAAGAGACCCAGTACTTC. Protein: CSESSGTQETQYF.

This clonotype was seen a few times. For the CDR3, the DNA is TGCGCCAGCAGCTGGCCGGGACAGGGGAACACCGGGGAGCTGTTTTTT. Its protein product is CASSWPGQGNTGELFF. The chain is built from TRBV5-1 and TRBJ2-2, with 9 bases aligning to TRBD1. V shed 3 bases, J shed 1 base, and the junction held 4 bases outside the gene matches. The CDR3 extends over 16 amino acids. Looked up from germline, CDR1 is SGHRS and CDR2 is YFSETQ.

CDR3 DNA: TGTGCCAGCAGCCCATTCGGGACTAGCGGGGGGTGGGGTTTCACAGATACGCAGTATTTT. Amino acids: CASSPFGTSGGWGFTDTQYF. This chain connects TRBV4-2 to TRBJ2-3, with 15 bases matching TRBD2. The CDR3 spans 20 residues. V lost 4 bases to trimming and J lost 2 bases; unmatched junction nucleotides: 13. Germline V gives CDR1 LGHNA, CDR2 YNFKEQ.

This chain uses TRBV20-1 with TRBJ2-6, with TRBD1 matching 9 bases. Trimming cost V 5 bases and J 0 bases; bases outside gene matches: 8. The germline CDR1 and CDR2 sequences are DFQATT and SNEGSKA (reference sequence). The CDR3 sequence is 17 residues long. CDR3 bases: TGCAGTGCTCGGGACAGGGTGGGGTACTCTGGGGCCAACGTCCTGACTTTC. Its translation is CSARDRVGYSGANVLTF.

This clonotype is a singleton in its sample. The chain joins TRBV27 to TRBJ1-5; TRBD1 aligns across 7 bases. The CDR3 has 16 amino acids. The ends lost 4 bases at V and 0 bases at J; junction bases unmatched: 6. Germline V gives CDR1 MNHEY, CDR2 SMNVEV (reference sequence). The chain's CDR3 is CASSSSGGVSNQPQHF. The CDR3 nucleotides read TGTGCCAGCAGTTCTTCAGGGGGTGTTAGCAATCAGCCCCAGCATTTT.

The rearrangement joins TRBV30 to TRBJ2-6; D remains ambiguous. The CDR3 extends over 16 amino acids. V lost 0 bases to trimming and J lost 0 bases, with 9 bases between them. The V gene's germline CDR1 is GTSNPN and CDR2 SVGIG (reference sequence). CDR3 residues: CAWSVISRSGANVLTF. The CDR3 DNA follows: TGTGCCTGGAGTGTAATTTCGCGCTCTGGGGCCAACGTCCTGACTTTC.

This chain links TRBV20-1 with TRBJ2-1; 9 positions agree with TRBD2. V gave up 1 base and J gave up 4 bases; unmatched junction bases: 2. The CDR3 has 14 residues. The V gene's germline CDR1 is DFQATT and CDR2 SNEGSKA (reference sequence). CDR3 bases: TGCAGTGCTAGAGTTAGCGGGGGATACAATGAGCAGTTCTTC. Its translation is CSARVSGGYNEQFF.

This clonotype has a single count. The chain is built from TRBV5-1 and TRBJ1-6; a possible D gene is TRBD1 (5 bases). Germline CDR1 reads SGHRS; CDR2 reads YFSETQ. The CDR3 contains 14 residues. V was trimmed by 5 bases and J by 13 bases, leaving 19 bases between them. CDR3: CASRMNVGDRPLHF. Here the CDR3 DNA reads TGCGCCAGCAGGATGAATGTCGGGGACCGGCCCCTCCACTTT.

V and J are TRBV20-1 and TRBJ2-7, with a possible D match to TRBD2 (5 bases). V lost 7 bases, J lost 0 bases, and 19 bases lay in between. The CDR3 length is 15 residues. Germline V gene data show CDR1 as DFQATT and CDR2 as SNEGSKA (reference sequence). The DNA for the CDR3 is TGCAGTGTGAGGGCCGGGTTGGGGAGCTCCTACGAGCAGTACTTC. It yields the protein CSVRAGLGSSYEQYF.

This clonotype was seen only a few times. The chain combines TRBV10-3 with TRBJ2-5; D ambiguous. The CDR3 is 12 amino acids. Germline V gene sequence: CDR1 ENHRY, CDR2 SYGVKD. V was cut by 4 bases and J by 2 bases, with 5 bases left in between. This CDR3 reads CAISGYQETQYF. CDR3 sequence (DNA): TGTGCCATCAGTGGGTATCAAGAGACCCAGTACTTC.

CDR3 sequence reads: CASSPTSASRGETQYF. The CDR3 bases are TGTGCCAGCAGCCCCACCTCGGCGTCTAGGGGGGAGACCCAGTACTTC. The J gene is TRBJ2-5, the V gene TRBV7-3, with D possibly matching TRBD1 (6 bases). Deletions cut 5 bases from V and 5 bases from J, with 21 bases between. Germline loops: CDR1 SGHTA, CDR2 FQGTGA. The length of the CDR3 is 16 residues.

The rearrangement uses TRBV6-1 and TRBJ2-2; 9 bases match TRBD1. The junction had 8 bases not matched to a gene; V was cut back by 4 bases and J by 5 bases. Germline V gene lookup returns CDR1 MNHNS and CDR2 SASEGT. CDR3 length equals 16 residues. DNA for the CDR3: TGTGCCAGCAGTGTGACCGGGACAGGGAGAACCGGGGAGCTGTTTTTT. Its translation: CASSVTGTGRTGELFF.